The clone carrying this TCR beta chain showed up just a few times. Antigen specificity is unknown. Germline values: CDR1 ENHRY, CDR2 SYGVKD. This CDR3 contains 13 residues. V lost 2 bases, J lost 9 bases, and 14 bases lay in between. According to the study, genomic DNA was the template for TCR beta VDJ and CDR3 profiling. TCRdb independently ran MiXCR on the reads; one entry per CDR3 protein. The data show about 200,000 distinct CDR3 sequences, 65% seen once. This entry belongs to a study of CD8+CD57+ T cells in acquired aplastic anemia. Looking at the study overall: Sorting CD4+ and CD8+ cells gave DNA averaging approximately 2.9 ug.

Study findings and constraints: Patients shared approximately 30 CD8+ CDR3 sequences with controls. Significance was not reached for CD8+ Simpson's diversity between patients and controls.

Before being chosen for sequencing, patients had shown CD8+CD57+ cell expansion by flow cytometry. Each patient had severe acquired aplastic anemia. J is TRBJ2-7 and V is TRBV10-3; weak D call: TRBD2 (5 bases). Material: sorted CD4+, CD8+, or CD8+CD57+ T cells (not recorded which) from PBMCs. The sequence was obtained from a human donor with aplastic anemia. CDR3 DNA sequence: TGTGCCATCAGTGAGCCGAGGACTCCGCCGCAGTACTTC. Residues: CAISEPRTPPQYF.